Below, 26 T cell receptor beta chains from the same sample are listed, as sequenced in a study of T cells in Graves' hyperthyroidism and ophthalmopathy. Using RNA transcripts as the source, TCR beta CDR3 regions were amplified. Carried out on the TCR CDR3, a first-round RT-PCR used the HTBI primer set. TCRdb analysed the multiplex PCR reads with MiXCR anew, one entry per CDR3 protein. The sample holds 450,000 to 500,000 distinct CDR3 sequences, roughly 23% seen once. The sequenced sample was blood. These receptor sequences come from a woman aged 70-85 years with Graves' ophthalmopathy.

J is TRBJ2-5 and V is TRBV6-2 or TRBV6-3, with D possibly being TRBD2 (5 bases). Germline V gene sequence: CDR1 MNHEY, CDR2 SVGEGT. V was clipped by 7 bases and J by 5 bases, with 17 bases between them. The CDR3 totals 14 residues. The CDR3 nucleotides read TGTGCCAGCACCCGCTCGGGTAGCGCCGAGACCCAGTACTTC. This codes for CASTRSGSAETQYF.

This clonotype came up a few times. The DNA for the CDR3 is TGTGCCATCAGTGAGCCCTACAATGAGCAGTTCTTC. Its protein product is CAISEPYNEQFF. The chain employs TRBV10-3 and TRBJ2-1; D gene ambiguous. The V end was cut by 2 bases, the J end by 2 bases, with 1 base between. This CDR3 comprises 12 residues. CDR1 and CDR2 from the germline V gene are ENHRY and SYGVKD.

The chain uses TRBV28 and TRBJ1-5; possible D gene TRBD1, 5 bases. The CDR3 contains 10 residues. The germline V gene has CDR1 MDHEN and CDR2 SYDVKM. Trimming left V 10 bases short and J 8 bases short, with 9 bases between. The CDR3: CANGGEPQHF. The CDR3 DNA follows: TGTGCCAACGGGGGAGAGCCCCAGCATTTT.

This clonotype came up a few times. This chain links TRBV5-1 with TRBJ1-1, with D unclear. The V and J ends lost 0 bases and 1 base respectively, with 10 bases between them. Germline CDR1 is SGHRS and CDR2 is YFSETQ. There are 15 residues in the CDR3. CDR3 protein: CASSLALQGNTEAFF. The DNA of the CDR3 is TGCGCCAGCAGCTTGGCCTTACAAGGGAACACTGAAGCTTTCTTT.

This sequence joins TRBV9 and TRBJ1-6, with D maybe TRBD1 (6 bases). V was shortened by 3 bases and J by 8 bases, with 15 bases between the two germline ends. This CDR3 is 15 amino acids long. Germline assignment: CDR1 SGDLS and CDR2 YYNGEE. The CDR3 coding sequence is TGTGCCAGCAGCGGACCACACAGGGTTGATTCACCCCTCCACTTT. This gives the protein CASSGPHRVDSPLHF.

This rearrangement joins TRBV6-5 to TRBJ2-7, with D perhaps TRBD2 (6 bases). The V end was cut by 1 base, the J end by 6 bases, with 7 bases between. The CDR3 sequence is 12 residues long. From germline, CDR1 is MNHEY and CDR2 SVGAGI. The CDR3 region is CASSYWGVEQYF. DNA of the CDR3: TGTGCCAGCAGTTACTGGGGGGTCGAGCAGTACTTC.

The chain has TRBV29-1 and TRBJ1-1; tentatively, D is TRBD1 (6 bases). CDR3 length: 14 residues. V lost 7 bases, J lost 0 bases, and 15 bases lay in between. CDR1 and CDR2 from the germline V gene are SQVTM and ANQGSEA. In DNA form, the CDR3 reads TGCAGCGCAACCGGGACAAGCATGAACACTGAAGCTTTCTTT. It is translated as CSATGTSMNTEAFF.

This clonotype was recorded at least ten times. This chain joins TRBV12-3 or TRBV12-4 and TRBJ2-7, with 13 bases matching TRBD2. V gave up 4 bases and J gave up 4 bases; unmatched junction bases: 4. CDR3 length: 15 amino acids. The CDR3 reads CASSSGLAGVYEQYF. The CDR3 DNA is TGTGCCAGCAGTTCCGGACTAGCGGGGGTTTACGAGCAGTACTTC.

CDR3 in amino acids: CATSRDVTGGAGDTEAFF. As DNA, the CDR3 is TGTGCCACCAGCAGAGATGTCACAGGGGGCGCGGGGGACACTGAAGCTTTCTTT. The rearrangement uses TRBV15 and TRBJ1-1, with 9 bases lining up with TRBD1. The V and J ends lost 0 bases and 3 bases, in that order; junction bases with no gene match: 11. Germline CDR1 is LNHNV and CDR2 is YYDKDF (reference sequence). This CDR3 contains 18 residues.

The chain recombines TRBV7-9 with TRBJ1-2, with TRBD1 as a possible D gene (6 bases). This CDR3 region has 16 residues. Trimming took 1 base from V and 4 from J, leaving 16 bases between them. Germline V gene data show CDR1 as SEHNR and CDR2 as FQNEAQ (reference sequence). CDR3 region: CASSLDGQRAFYGYTF. The CDR3 nucleotides are TGTGCCAGCAGCTTAGATGGACAGAGGGCTTTCTATGGCTACACCTTC.

This clonotype was counted at least ten times. The chain combines TRBV7-2 with TRBJ2-7; no reliable D call. This CDR3 is 12 amino acids long. V lost 1 base, J lost 3 bases, and 4 bases lay in between. CDR1 is SGHTA, CDR2 FQGNSA, per germline. CDR3 DNA: TGTGCCAGCAGCTTAGTAATCTACGAGCAGTACTTC. It translates to CASSLVIYEQYF.

This clonotype has only a few counts. The genes are TRBV6-1 and TRBJ2-7; possible D gene TRBD1, 5 bases. Germline values: CDR1 MNHNS, CDR2 SASEGT. This CDR3 is 14 amino acids long. Trimming removed 5 bases from V and 6 bases from J, with 17 bases in between. The CDR3 reads CASSQDRTLLEQYF. CDR3 coding DNA: TGTGCCAGCAGTCAAGACAGAACCCTCCTCGAGCAGTACTTC.

The chain couples TRBV20-1 to TRBJ2-2; 11 bases are shared with TRBD2. Trimming took 2 bases from V and 4 from J; bases not matched to a gene: 3. Per the germline V gene, CDR1 is DFQATT and CDR2 is SNEGSKA (reference sequence). The CDR3 spans 15 residues. Here the CDR3 DNA reads TGCAGTGCTAGATTAGCGGGAGGGCCCACCGGGGAGCTGTTTTTT. Residues: CSARLAGGPTGELFF.

V and J are TRBV20-1 and TRBJ2-7, with 10 bases lining up with TRBD2. Trimming took 0 bases from V and 4 from J; bases not matched to a gene: 6. Germline CDR1 DFQATT, CDR2 SNEGSKA (reference sequence). The CDR3 has 15 amino acids. The CDR3 DNA sequence: TGCAGTGCTAGAGATCCACTAGCGGGGAAGTACGAGCAGTACTTC. This gives the protein CSARDPLAGKYEQYF.

This clonotype was counted ten times or more. The chain carries TRBV2 and TRBJ1-5; possibly TRBD1 for D (6 bases). Germline V CDR1 and CDR2: SNHLY, FYNNEI. The CDR3 totals 14 residues. Trimming shortened V by 0 bases and J by 7 bases, and 10 bases separated the two germline ends. The CDR3 region is CASSEAGQKQPQHF. The CDR3 region has the DNA TGTGCCAGCAGTGAAGCGGGACAAAAGCAGCCCCAGCATTTT.

The chain carries TRBV9 and TRBJ2-3; D is ambiguous. Trimming removed 0 bases from V and 3 bases from J, with 14 bases in between. Germline lookup yields CDR1 SGDLS and CDR2 YYNGEE. The CDR3 is 16 residues long. CDR3 in amino acids: CASSVVEGSTTDTQYF. CDR3 sequence (DNA): TGTGCCAGCAGCGTAGTAGAAGGGTCTACGACAGATACGCAGTATTTT. Full variable domain (rest looked up from reference TRBV9 and TRBJ2-3): DSGVTQTPKHLITATGQRVTLRCSPRSGDLSVYWYQQSLDQGLQFLIQYYNGEERAKGNILERFSAQQFPDLHSELNLSSLELGDSALYFCASSVVEGSTTDTQYFGPGTRLTVL.

The V and J genes are TRBV3-1 and TRBJ1-1; 11 bases align to TRBD1. The germline V gene has CDR1 LGHDT and CDR2 YNNKEL (reference sequence). J gave up 4 bases and V 1 base, and 11 bases lay outside the gene matches. This CDR3 comprises 18 residues. The CDR3 DNA follows: TGTGCCAGCAGCCAAGTAGCCGGACAGGGGGCGCGGGGCACTGAAGCTTTCTTT. Encoded protein: CASSQVAGQGARGTEAFF.

As to this clonotype: A read error may be the cause here, since a much bigger clone is one base away. The V call is TRBV12-3 or TRBV12-4, the J call TRBJ2-1; perhaps TRBD1 as D (6 bases). V was shortened by 7 bases and J by 7 bases, with 17 bases between the two germline ends. The CDR3 is made up of 14 amino acids. As DNA, the CDR3 is TGTGCCAGCACCCCGGGACACTGGGGAAATGAGCAGTTCTTC. It is translated as CASTPGHWGNEQFF.

This clonotype turned up a few times. The chain carries TRBV6-2 or TRBV6-3 and TRBJ2-3; D call uncertain. Germline V gene data show CDR1 as MNHEY and CDR2 as SVGEGT. This CDR3 is 14 amino acids long. V was shortened by 2 bases and J by 1 base, with 7 bases between the two germline ends. The CDR3 DNA is TGTGCCAGCAGTTACGCTGGGGGCACAGATACGCAGTATTTT. The encoded protein is CASSYAGGTDTQYF.

This clonotype has just a few counts. The chain carries TRBV5-1 and TRBJ1-1, with D possibly TRBD1 on 6 matching bases. The CDR3 totals 14 residues. Germline V gives CDR1 SGHRS, CDR2 YFSETQ. The ends were cut back, 4 bases at V and 1 base at J, with 11 bases in the middle. DNA for the CDR3: TGCGCCAGCAGCCCCGGGACATGGAACACTGAAGCTTTCTTT. Protein product: CASSPGTWNTEAFF.

The chain uses TRBV6-1 and TRBJ2-5, with 10 bases aligning to TRBD2. CDR1 is MNHNS and CDR2 is SASEGT in the germline V gene. J was trimmed by 5 bases and V by 4 bases; bases with no gene match: 7. The CDR3 sequence is 15 residues long. The CDR3 protein is CASSVPSGSKETQYF. In DNA, the CDR3 is TGTGCCAGCAGTGTTCCTAGCGGGAGTAAGGAGACCCAGTACTTC.

This chain links TRBV28 with TRBJ1-5; tentative D call: TRBD1 (6 bases). V lost 7 bases and J lost 2, with 18 bases in between. This CDR3 has 16 amino acids. Per the germline V gene, CDR1 is MDHEN and CDR2 is SYDVKM. This chain's CDR3 is CASIGGQSVGNQPQHF. As DNA, the CDR3 is TGTGCCAGCATTGGAGGACAGAGTGTCGGCAATCAGCCCCAGCATTTT.

This clonotype was detected many times. The chain combines TRBV5-6 with TRBJ2-5; 7 positions agree with TRBD1. Germline CDR1 is SGHDT and CDR2 is YYEEEE. V was pared by 4 bases and J by 2 bases, with 5 bases of the junction left unmatched. The CDR3 sequence is 14 residues long. In DNA, the CDR3 is TGTGCCAGCAGCGGTGGGACAGATCAAGAGACCCAGTACTTC. It specifies CASSGGTDQETQYF.

This clonotype showed up just a few times. The gene calls are TRBV11-2 and TRBJ2-2; 11 bases are a match to TRBD2. The CDR3 is 18 amino acids. Trimming removed 1 base from V and 4 bases from J; junction bases left unmatched: 8. CDR1 and CDR2 (germline): SGHAT, FQNNGV. The CDR3: CASSLGSGRALGTGELFF. CDR3 in DNA: TGTGCCAGCAGCTTAGGTAGCGGGAGGGCCCTCGGCACCGGGGAGCTGTTTTTT.

This clonotype showed up many times. The chain uses TRBV6-2 or TRBV6-3 and TRBJ1-5; 7 bases map to TRBD1. The V and J ends lost 6 bases and 5 bases, in that order; junction bases with no gene match: 4. Looked up from germline, CDR1 is MNHEY and CDR2 is SVGEGT. CDR3 length: 13 residues. CDR3 region: CASSRDRDQPQHF. In DNA form, the CDR3 reads TGTGCCAGCAGCCGCGACAGGGATCAGCCCCAGCATTTT.

This clonotype was recorded many times. This sequence joins TRBV7-2 and TRBJ2-1; TRBD2 aligns across 8 bases. Germline V gives CDR1 SGHTA, CDR2 FQGNSA. This CDR3 has 15 residues. The V segment lost 7 bases and the J segment 7 bases; nucleotides outside the gene matches: 12. This CDR3 is CASNLSGRGSNEQFF. In nucleotides, the CDR3 is TGTGCCAGCAATTTAAGCGGGAGAGGTAGTAATGAGCAGTTCTTC.